This is a list of T cell receptor beta chains from one sample in a study of CD8+ T cells in alopecia areata. TCRdb keeps only in-frame clones here, not all; method: immunoSEQ multiplex PCR. The data show roughly 76,000 clones, roughly 30% seen once. The sequences come from CD8+ T cells sorted from blood, collected at week 4, from a patient treated with tofacitinib. All receptors come from a human donor with alopecia areata. The CDR3 runs from the conserved cysteine through the conserved F or W. D genes are given only for firm matches. Some rows mark clone size as missing; the rest say once, few, many or name a class of expanded clone.

V	size	J	D	CDR3	DNA
TRBV7-2	few	TRBJ2-7	.	CASSTTVEQYF	TGTGCCAGCAGCACGACTGTCGAGCAGTACTTC
TRBV5-4	.	TRBJ1-5	.	CASSLGPYSNQPQHF	TGTGCCAGCAGCTTGGGACCGTATAGCAATCAGCCCCAGCATTTT
TRBV9	.	TRBJ1-2	.	CASSQGGSNYGYTF	TGTGCCAGCAGCCAGGGAGGCTCTAACTATGGCTACACCTTC
TRBV5-1	.	TRBJ2-7	.	CASSLTVSAHEQYF	TGCGCCAGCAGCTTGACAGTTTCAGCCCACGAGCAGTACTTC
TRBV6-5	few	TRBJ2-1	TRBD1	CASSFNDRAYYNEQFF	TGTGCCAGCAGTTTTAACGACAGGGCTTACTACAATGAGCAGTTCTTC
TRBV29-1	once	TRBJ2-7	TRBD2	CSVSYPGLAGVEQYF	TGCAGCGTTAGTTACCCGGGACTAGCGGGAGTTGAGCAGTACTTC
TRBV28	.	TRBJ2-6	.	CASSPKTGANVLTF	TGTGCCAGCAGTCCGAAAACAGGGGCCAACGTCCTGACTTTC
TRBV28	.	TRBJ2-3	TRBD1	CASSLDRATDTQYF	TGTGCCAGCAGCCTTGACAGGGCCACAGATACGCAGTATTTT
TRBV5-1	many	TRBJ2-1	TRBD2	CASSVTSGEVNEQFF	TGCGCCAGCAGCGTGACTAGCGGGGAAGTAAATGAGCAGTTCTTC
TRBV29-1	.	TRBJ2-5	.	CSVEKETQYF	TGCAGCGTTGAAAAGGAGACCCAGTACTTC
TRBV2	.	TRBJ2-2	.	CATPGENTGELFF	TGTGCCACCCCAGGGGAGAACACCGGGGAGCTGTTTTTT
TRBV29-1	few	TRBJ2-2	.	CSVFSGGELFF	TGCAGCGTTTTCAGCGGCGGGGAGCTGTTTTTT
TRBV4-3	.	TRBJ2-5	.	CASSQDLGRAETQYF	TGCGCCAGCAGCCAAGATCTGGGCAGGGCTGAGACCCAGTACTTC
TRBV4-1	.	TRBJ1-2	.	CASSPGRQEGYTF	TGCGCCAGCAGCCCGGGGCGACAGGAAGGCTACACCTTC
TRBV12-5	.	TRBJ1-2	.	CASGLVLSGAGIHYGYTF	TGTGCTAGTGGTTTGGTACTATCGGGGGCAGGTATACACTATGGCTACACCTTC
TRBV15	few	TRBJ2-7	.	CATSRDGSGNEQYF	TGTGCCACCAGCAGAGATGGGTCCGGTAACGAGCAGTACTTC
TRBV4-1	.	TRBJ2-1	TRBD2	CASSQETSGTNEQFF	TGCGCCAGCAGCCAAGAAACTAGCGGGACCAATGAGCAGTTCTTC
TRBV29-1	once	TRBJ2-7	.	CSVEYDYEQYF	TGCAGCGTTGAATACGACTACGAGCAGTACTTC
TRBV29-1	few	TRBJ2-2	.	CSVDSQGSNTGELFF	TGCAGCGTTGATTCACAGGGCTCGAACACCGGGGAGCTGTTTTTT
TRBV23-1	.	TRBJ2-2	.	CASTHRTGELFF	TGCGCCAGCACCCACAGGACCGGGGAGCTGTTTTTT
TRBV5-1	few	TRBJ2-2	TRBD2	CASSSTSGRAGTGELFF	TGCGCCAGCAGTTCGACTAGCGGGAGGGCCGGGACCGGGGAGCTGTTTTTT
TRBV9	few	TRBJ1-2	.	CASSETGIVGDGYTF	TGTGCCAGCAGCGAAACGGGAATTGTCGGCGATGGCTACACCTTC
TRBV29-1	.	TRBJ2-5	TRBD1	CSVGPRDRAQETQYF	TGCAGCGTTGGGCCCCGGGACAGGGCACAAGAGACCCAGTACTTC
TRBV13	.	TRBJ2-5	TRBD2	CASSPPSGETQYF	TGTGCCAGCAGCCCCCCTAGCGGAGAGACCCAGTACTTC
TRBV7-8	few	TRBJ2-4	TRBD1	CASTFAGGAKNIQYF	TGTGCCAGCACCTTTGCAGGGGGAGCCAAAAACATTCAGTACTTC
TRBV29-1	.	TRBJ2-7	TRBD1	CSVEDRRTGGDYEQYF	TGCAGCGTTGAAGATAGGAGGACAGGGGGGGACTACGAGCAGTACTTC
TRBV29-1	.	TRBJ2-1	TRBD1	CSVPGTGSINEQFF	TGCAGCGTTCCCGGGACAGGGTCGATCAATGAGCAGTTCTTC
TRBV29-1	few	TRBJ1-1	.	CSVNLGNTEAFF	TGCAGCGTTAACCTAGGGAACACTGAAGCTTTCTTT
TRBV7-9	many	TRBJ2-1	.	CASSQDGVEQFF	TGCGCCAGCAGCCAAGATGGGGTTGAGCAGTTCTTC
TRBV29-1	.	TRBJ2-1	TRBD2	CSVPRLAEYNEQFF	TGCAGCGTCCCAAGACTAGCGGAGTACAATGAGCAGTTCTTC
TRBV29-1	.	TRBJ2-2	.	CSVEVQAYTGELFF	TGCAGCGTTGAAGTACAGGCCTACACCGGGGAGCTGTTTTTT
TRBV29-1	.	TRBJ2-7	.	CSVVGLTYEQYF	TGCAGCGTTGTGGGACTTACCTACGAGCAGTACTTC
TRBV29-1	.	TRBJ2-5	.	CSVEDWASEETQYF	TGCAGCGTTGAAGATTGGGCCTCGGAGGAGACCCAGTACTTC
TRBV5-1	.	TRBJ2-1	TRBD2	CASSLKGLAGDYNEQFF	TGCGCCAGCAGCTTGAAGGGACTAGCGGGGGACTACAATGAGCAGTTCTTC
TRBV30	.	TRBJ2-3	TRBD1	CAWSQTGGTDTQYF	TGTGCCTGGAGCCAAACAGGGGGCACAGATACGCAGTATTTT
TRBV29-1	few	TRBJ2-1	.	CSVEGIPASNEQFF	TGCAGCGTTGAAGGCATTCCAGCTTCGAATGAGCAGTTCTTC
TRBV7-2	.	TRBJ2-7	.	CASSRRGSGYEQYF	TGTGCCAGCAGCAGGAGAGGGTCTGGGTACGAGCAGTACTTC
TRBV13	.	TRBJ2-1	.	CASSFWGSYNEQFF	TGTGCCAGCAGCTTCTGGGGGAGCTACAATGAGCAGTTCTTC
TRBV29-1	.	TRBJ2-2	TRBD1	CSVGQGSNTGELFF	TGCAGCGTGGGACAGGGTTCGAACACCGGGGAGCTGTTTTTT
TRBV29-1	.	TRBJ2-1	.	CSALQLASYNEQFF	TGCAGCGCGTTGCAGCTAGCAAGCTACAATGAGCAGTTCTTC
TRBV19	.	TRBJ2-2	.	CASSRYTGELFF	TGTGCCAGTAGTCGGTACACCGGGGAGCTGTTTTTT
TRBV30	.	TRBJ2-7	TRBD1	CAWSIGQGPYEQYF	TGTGCCTGGAGTATAGGACAGGGTCCCTACGAGCAGTACTTC
TRBV6-5	few	TRBJ2-7	.	CASSWGGNEQYF	TGTGCCAGCAGTTGGGGTGGCAACGAGCAGTACTTC
TRBV27	few	TRBJ2-3	TRBD2	CASSLRREGTDTQYF	TGTGCCAGCAGTTTACGGCGGGAGGGGACAGATACGCAGTATTTT
TRBV29-1	.	TRBJ2-5	TRBD2	CSVPSLSGSGETQYF	TGCAGCGTACCAAGCCTTAGCGGGAGTGGGGAGACCCAGTACTTC
TRBV30	few	TRBJ2-7	.	CAWRVMDEQYF	TGTGCCTGGAGGGTTATGGACGAGCAGTACTTC
TRBV5-4	few	TRBJ2-7	.	CASSLELLYEQYF	TGTGCCAGCAGCTTGGAACTACTCTACGAGCAGTACTTC
TRBV7-9	.	TRBJ2-1	TRBD2	CASSSLAAYNEQFF	TGTGCCAGCAGCTCCCTAGCGGCCTACAATGAGCAGTTCTTC
TRBV10-3	.	TRBJ2-3	.	CAISGEQEGMDTQYF	TGTGCCATCAGTGGAGAACAGGAAGGGATGGATACGCAGTATTTT
TRBV7-8	.	TRBJ2-5	.	CASSLQQGTETQYF	TGTGCCAGCAGTCTCCAGCAGGGAACGGAGACCCAGTACTTC
TRBV29-1	few	TRBJ2-7	TRBD1	CSVVFGTGTYEQYF	TGCAGCGTTGTTTTCGGGACAGGGACCTACGAGCAGTACTTC